This paragraph covers one T cell receptor beta chain sequence. The CDR3 is made up of 19 amino acids. Trimming at V came to 0 bases and at J to 0 bases, leaving 6 bases not matched to a gene. Looked up from germline, CDR1 is MNHEY and CDR2 is SMNVEV (reference sequence). These data belong to a study of blood T cell repertoires in COVID-19. The wider study: Donors in the United States, Italy and Spain gave samples during acute or convalescent COVID-19. Sources were T cells, B-cell-depleted T cells, or PBMCs; the material itself was cDNA or gDNA.

TCRdb's table, derived via immunoSEQ multiplex PCR, lists solely in-frame clones and lacks some. Of about 160,000 clones listed, roughly 90% are singletons. This clonotype originated in an older woman who had recovered from COVID-19. This rearrangement joins TRBV27 to TRBJ2-1, with 12 bases lining up with TRBD2. The sample comprised peripheral blood. This CDR3 reads CASSLSRLAGVSSYNEQFF. DNA for the CDR3: TGTGCCAGCAGTTTATCGAGACTAGCGGGGGTTAGCTCCTACAATGAGCAGTTCTTC.